The T cell receptor (beta chain) described here comes from a study of blood T cell repertoires in COVID-19. CDR1 and CDR2 (germline): SGHNT, YYREEE (reference sequence). The CDR3 extends over 15 amino acids. Trimming took 5 bases from V and 2 from J, leaving 17 bases between them. Original processing methods: Estimation of nucleated cell counts relied on the amplification of reference gene primers. The assay was immunoSEQ multiplex PCR, and TCRdb's table has in-frame clones only and misses some. That table gives V, J and clone size, and the DNA gave D and trimming. The sample consists of 200,000 to 300,000 clones, roughly 80% of them appearing once.

This receptor was taken from a woman under 30 with acute or convalescent COVID-19. Sequencing was done on a sample of peripheral blood. This rearrangement joins TRBV5-4 to TRBJ2-7; D may be TRBD2 (6 bases). The CDR3 DNA follows: TGTGCCAGCAGTGACGAAGGAGGGCCAGCCTACGAGCAGTACTTC. Its translation: CASSDEGGPAYEQYF.